Following are 17 T cell receptor beta chains from one sample sequenced in a study of long-term antiretroviral therapy in people with HIV. This was the immunoSEQ v3.0 assay at survey level. The method was immunoSEQ multiplex PCR; TCRdb's version includes in-frame clones alone and lacks a portion of them. The repertoire holds 32,000 or so clones, with roughly 80% as singletons. The specimen was unsorted PBMCs, collected 2 years after starting antiretroviral therapy. These receptors all stem from a woman aged 45-59 years with HIV.

This clone turned up a few times. CDR3 region: CASRGTGLSYEQYV. Written as DNA, the CDR3 is TGTGCCAGCAGGGGGACAGGTCTATCCTACGAGCAGTACGTC. The rearrangement links TRBV7-9 to TRBJ2-7, with 8 nucleotides matching TRBD1. The CDR3 is 14 amino acids. With V trimmed by 6 bases and J by 1 base, 5 bases remained unmatched. The germline CDR1 and CDR2 sequences are SEHNR and FQNEAQ (reference sequence).

The V call is TRBV5-4, the J call TRBJ1-4; 9 nucleotides align to TRBD1. With V trimmed by 10 bases and J by 9 bases, 10 bases remained unmatched. There are 13 residues in the CDR3. Germline loops: CDR1 SGHNT, CDR2 YYREEE (reference sequence). The DNA of the CDR3 is TGTGCCGGCAAGGGACAGGGAAAGAAAAAACTGTTTTTT. Translated, it gives CAGKGQGKKKLFF.

This chain connects TRBV19 to TRBJ2-2, with 7 positions matching TRBD1. This CDR3 has 13 residues. V was clipped by 10 bases and J by 6 bases; unmatched bases: 8. In germline, CDR1 is LNHDA, CDR2 SQIVND (reference sequence). In DNA form, the CDR3 reads TGTGCCACCGCACAGGGGCGGGCCGGGGAGCTGTTTTTT. Protein: CATAQGRAGELFF.

This chain connects TRBV29-1 to TRBJ2-7; TRBD1 aligns across 10 bases. Germline V gene sequence: CDR1 SQVTM, CDR2 ANQGSEA. V shed 6 bases and J 1 base; nucleotides not matched to a gene: 6. The CDR3 has 14 residues. CDR3: CSVLTGGPSYEQYF. The DNA of the CDR3 is TGCAGCGTGTTGACAGGGGGCCCATCCTACGAGCAGTACTTC.

This CDR3 reads CASSSGLAGATDTQYF. CDR3 sequence (DNA): TGCGCCAGCAGCTCTGGACTAGCGGGGGCCACAGATACGCAGTATTTT. The J gene is TRBJ2-3, the V gene TRBV5-1; 13 bases map to TRBD2. Germline values: CDR1 SGHRS, CDR2 YFSETQ. The CDR3 runs to 16 residues. With 3 bases clipped from V and 2 bases from J, the junction kept 3 bases outside the gene matches.

This clone turned up a few times. The chain recombines TRBV13 with TRBJ1-2, with D unclear. This CDR3 has 12 amino acids. CDR1 and CDR2 (germline): PRHDT, FYEKMQ (reference sequence). The germline V and J ends were trimmed by 5 bases and 4 bases, with 8 bases remaining between them. The CDR3: CASSRARYGYTF. The CDR3 DNA reads as TGTGCCAGCAGCCGGGCCCGCTATGGCTACACCTTC.

The chain joins TRBV11-2 to TRBJ2-5; the D gene is possibly TRBD2 (6 bases). The CDR3 totals 16 residues. V shed 4 bases and J shed 2 bases, with 17 bases lying between them. CDR1 is SGHAT and CDR2 is FQNNGV in the germline V gene. The CDR3 DNA sequence: TGTGCCAGCAGCTCAGGTTTTGGGACTTTTCAAGAGACCCAGTACTTC. It encodes CASSSGFGTFQETQYF.

This clone showed up just a few times. The chain recombines TRBV10-3 with TRBJ1-4, with D perhaps matching TRBD1 (5 bases). The germline CDR1 and CDR2 sequences are ENHRY and SYGVKD. The CDR3 totals 13 residues. Trimming cost V 10 bases and J 3 bases, with 12 bases left between them. CDR3 region: CATRQRPNEKLFF. In DNA form, the CDR3 reads TGTGCCACCCGACAGAGGCCTAATGAAAAACTGTTTTTT.

The rearrangement joins TRBV6-1 to TRBJ1-5, with a possible D match to TRBD1 (6 bases). CDR3 size: 16 residues. Trimming shortened V by 4 bases and J by 2 bases, and 15 bases separated the two germline ends. The germline gives CDR1 MNHNS, CDR2 SASEGT. The CDR3 DNA sequence: TGTGCCAGCAGTGCAAAAACAGGGTGGGGCAATCAGCCCCAGCATTTT. It encodes CASSAKTGWGNQPQHF.

This chain connects TRBV6-6 to TRBJ2-7; the D gene is possibly TRBD1 (6 bases). V was clipped by 1 base and J by 0 bases, with 13 bases between them. This CDR3 has 16 residues. Germline loops: CDR1 MNHNY, CDR2 SVGAGI (reference sequence). In nucleotides, the CDR3 is TGTGCCAGCAGTTACTTCCTGACAGGTCTCTCCTACGAGCAGTACTTC. This translates into CASSYFLTGLSYEQYF.

This rearrangement joins TRBV19 to TRBJ1-5; D is unresolved. Per germline, CDR1 LNHDA and CDR2 SQIVND (reference sequence). CDR3 length equals 16 residues. Trimming took 5 bases from V and 3 from J, leaving 17 bases between them. CDR3 sequence reads: CASSFQAPAFNQPQHF. CDR3 DNA: TGTGCCAGTAGTTTCCAGGCTCCCGCATTCAATCAGCCCCAGCATTTT.

This clone was seen just once. The V and J genes are TRBV5-1 and TRBJ2-3; 8 positions agree with TRBD1. This CDR3 spans 16 amino acids. V lost 3 bases to trimming and J lost 3 bases; unmatched junction nucleotides: 9. The V gene's germline CDR1 is SGHRS and CDR2 YFSETQ. CDR3 region: CASSSTGQGWTDTQYF. CDR3 in DNA: TGCGCCAGCAGCTCAACCGGACAGGGATGGACAGATACGCAGTATTTT.

This CDR3 is CASSQAGGVQPQHF. The CDR3 DNA reads as TGTGCCAGCAGCCAGGCAGGGGGGGTTCAGCCCCAGCATTTT. This chain connects TRBV9 to TRBJ1-5; TRBD1 matches at 7 bases. The CDR3 covers 14 residues. Losses at the gene ends were 4 bases for V and 6 bases for J; bases not matched to a gene: 7. Germline values: CDR1 SGDLS, CDR2 YYNGEE.

The chain joins TRBV6-1 to TRBJ2-7; 8 bases line up with TRBD1. The CDR3 sequence is 14 residues long. The germline CDR1 and CDR2 sequences are MNHNS and SASEGT. V shed 4 bases and J 7 bases; nucleotides not matched to a gene: 9. The CDR3 DNA sequence: TGTGCCAGCAGTGCCTTCGACAGGGGCGGGGAGCAGTACTTC. Translation: CASSAFDRGGEQYF.

Here the CDR3 reads CASSLGGLTDTQYF. The CDR3 DNA reads TGTGCCAGCAGCTTGGGGGGGTTGACAGATACGCAGTATTTT. The chain is built from TRBV5-4 and TRBJ2-3; D assignment may be TRBD1 or TRBD2 (5 bases each). Germline V gene sequence: CDR1 SGHNT, CDR2 YYREEE (reference sequence). The ends were cut back, 0 bases at V and 3 bases at J, with 8 bases in the middle. CDR3 size: 14 residues.

V is TRBV29-1 and J is TRBJ1-2, with a tentative D call TRBD1 (6 bases). The germline V gene has CDR1 SQVTM and CDR2 ANQGSEA. This CDR3 region has 13 residues. V shed 3 bases and J shed 3 bases, with 11 bases lying between them. The CDR3 region is CSVENRDDYGYTF. In nucleotides, the CDR3 is TGCAGCGTTGAGAACAGGGATGACTATGGCTACACCTTC.

CDR3 sequence: CAWSGDSLTGELFF. CDR3 bases: TGTGCCTGGAGCGGGGACAGCCTCACCGGGGAGCTGTTTTTT. This chain links TRBV30 with TRBJ2-2; 7 nucleotides agree with TRBD1. From germline, CDR1 is GTSNPN and CDR2 SVGIG (reference sequence). The CDR3 is 14 amino acids. With 3 bases clipped from V and 4 bases from J, the junction kept 5 bases outside the gene matches.